A single sample gave rise to the 26 T cell receptor beta chains below, sequenced in a study of regulatory T cells in long-lasting Graves disease (dated by TCRdb to the early 2020s). According to the study, the label for this sample's time point signals: newly diagnosed GD, antithyroid drugs for less than 3 months. For both TCR sequencing and RNA sequencing, RNA was extracted from PBMCs in TRIzol. The library was obtained by multiplex PCR. This sample was sequenced with an Illumina HiSeq 4000. To build TCR beta libraries, CDR3 regions were amplified by Arm-PCR using iRepertoire HTBI primers. TCRdb applied fastp at Q25 and MiXCR to the public reads, then kept only in-frame beta chains. Rows with one shared CDR3 protein collapse into an entry with the most common genes and DNA. Recorded for this sample are 520,000 or so distinct CDR3 sequences; around 11% of them occurred a single time. The ten biggest clones cover 8.9% of the sample.

The same sample was also used in a study of T cells in Graves' hyperthyroidism and ophthalmopathy.

Material: peripheral blood mononuclear cells (PBMCs), obtained at new diagnosis, from a patient treated with antithyroid drugs. All receptors come from a woman aged 25 to 39 with Graves disease. Donor details come from another sample of the same person, matched by shared clones.

This clonotype was recorded many times. This rearrangement joins TRBV3-1 to TRBJ2-1, with D possibly called TRBD1 or TRBD2 (5 bases each). V lost 4 bases and J lost 1, with 14 bases in between. Germline CDR1 LGHDT, CDR2 YNNKEL (reference sequence). The CDR3 spans 16 residues. The CDR3: CASSRGGGQSYNEQFF. CDR3 nucleotide sequence: TGTGCCAGCAGCCGCGGAGGAGGACAATCCTACAATGAGCAGTTCTTC.

The rearrangement uses TRBV9 and TRBJ2-3; D perhaps matches TRBD2 (5 bases). Deletions cut 4 bases from V and 5 bases from J, with 11 bases between. The CDR3 extends over 13 amino acids. CDR1 is SGDLS and CDR2 is YYNGEE in the germline V gene. CDR3: CASSSRTEDTQYF. CDR3 coding DNA: TGTGCCAGCAGCTCCCGGACTGAAGATACGCAGTATTTT.

This clonotype has only a few counts. The V and J genes are TRBV7-9 and TRBJ2-4; 8 bases are shared with TRBD1. The CDR3 spans 13 residues. V dropped 4 bases and J dropped 8; count of bases not matched to a gene: 4. CDR1 is SEHNR, CDR2 FQNEAQ, per germline (reference sequence). The CDR3 nucleotides are TGTGCCAGCAGCTCGACAGGGGCTCACATTCAGTACTTC. It yields the protein CASSSTGAHIQYF.

This clonotype was counted at least ten times. This chain uses TRBV20-1 with TRBJ1-6; 11 bases are a match to TRBD1. Germline V gene sequence: CDR1 DFQATT, CDR2 SNEGSKA (reference sequence). The CDR3 totals 15 residues. Unmatched junction bases numbered 1, after V lost 1 base and J lost 5 bases. The CDR3 spells CSARGGQGDNSPLHF. CDR3 nucleotide sequence: TGCAGTGCTAGAGGGGGACAGGGGGATAATTCACCCCTCCACTTT.

In this sample, this clonotype turned up many times. The V call is TRBV7-2, the J call TRBJ2-7; the D gene is possibly TRBD1 (5 bases). Per the germline V gene, CDR1 is SGHTA and CDR2 is FQGNSA. Trimming took 5 bases from V and 2 from J, leaving 16 bases between them. CDR3 length: 15 residues. In DNA, the CDR3 is TGTGCCAGCAGCCACTCCCCAGACAGCACCTACGAGCAGTACTTC. This translates into CASSHSPDSTYEQYF.

This clonotype was counted many times. This chain joins TRBV27 and TRBJ2-6; D is uncertain. The germline V gene has CDR1 MNHEY and CDR2 SMNVEV (reference sequence). This CDR3 has 17 residues. The V end lost 5 bases, the J end lost 4 bases, and 18 bases lay between the germline ends. Here the CDR3 reads CASSPRVRLRGANVLTF. CDR3 nucleotides: TGTGCCAGCAGTCCTCGGGTAAGGCTGAGAGGGGCCAACGTCCTGACTTTC.

This clonotype was seen at least ten times. V and J are TRBV5-6 and TRBJ2-1; 7 nucleotides align to TRBD1. Germline loops: CDR1 SGHDT, CDR2 YYEEEE. CDR3 length equals 16 residues. After removal of 2 bases from V and 10 bases from J, the junction contained 15 bases not matched to a gene. CDR3 protein: CASSLPGTKTGKEQFF. The CDR3 DNA follows: TGTGCCAGCAGCTTACCGGGAACTAAGACAGGGAAGGAGCAGTTCTTC.

This clonotype was found many times. V is TRBV12-3 or TRBV12-4 and J is TRBJ1-6, with no clear D. The CDR3 has 15 residues. With 5 bases removed from V and 13 bases from J, the gap between germline ends came to 21 bases. CDR3 nucleotide sequence: TGTGCCAGCAGTCAACGCCGCGGGCTCGAGGATCCCCTCCACTTT. Encoded protein: CASSQRRGLEDPLHF.

The gene calls are TRBV19 and TRBJ2-6; TRBD1 might be the D (5 bases). V lost 9 bases, J lost 3 bases, and 12 bases lay in between. The CDR3 runs 14 residues. Germline V lookup: CDR1 LNHDA, CDR2 SQIVND (reference sequence). The CDR3 loop is CASLLQGGANVLTF. In DNA form, the CDR3 reads TGTGCCAGCTTACTCCAGGGTGGGGCCAACGTCCTGACTTTC. Filled out from reference TRBV19 and TRBJ2-6, the complete variable domain reads DGGITQSPKYLFRKEGQNVTLSCEQNLNHDAMYWYRQDPGQGLRLIYYSQIVNDFQKGDIAEGYSVSREKKESFPLTVTSAQKNPTAFYLCASLLQGGANVLTFGAGSRLTVL.

This clonotype was counted ten times or more. The V gene is TRBV30, the J gene TRBJ2-1; 12 positions match TRBD2. The CDR3 is 15 amino acids. V lost 4 bases to trimming and J lost 5 bases; unmatched junction nucleotides: 6. Germline assignment: CDR1 GTSNPN and CDR2 SVGIG (reference sequence). The CDR3 sequence is CAWTGLAGTHNEQFF. CDR3 bases: TGTGCCTGGACCGGACTAGCGGGGACACACAATGAGCAGTTCTTC. Full variable domain (rest looked up from reference TRBV30 and TRBJ2-1): SQTIHQWPATLVQPVGSPLSLECTVEGTSNPNLYWYRQAAGRGLQLLFYSVGIGQISSEVPQNLSASRPQDRQFILSSKKLLLSDSGFYLCAWTGLAGTHNEQFFGPGTRLTVL.

The genes are TRBV7-9 and TRBJ2-2, with 8 bases identical to TRBD1. Germline V gene sequence: CDR1 SEHNR, CDR2 FQNEAQ (reference sequence). Trimming at V came to 3 bases and at J to 6 bases, leaving 12 bases not matched to a gene. This CDR3 is 17 amino acids long. The CDR3 here is CASSFGGQELLSGELFF. The DNA of the CDR3 is TGTGCCAGCAGCTTTGGGGGACAGGAGCTCCTGTCCGGGGAGCTGTTTTTT.

Only a few counts were recorded for this clonotype. V gene TRBV7-3 combines with J gene TRBJ2-3; no clear D. CDR3 length: 14 residues. Germline CDR1 is SGHTA and CDR2 is FQGTGA. The V end was cut by 3 bases, the J end by 2 bases, with 9 bases between. The CDR3 reads CASSLFGNTDTQYF. DNA for the CDR3: TGTGCCAGCAGCTTGTTTGGGAACACAGATACGCAGTATTTT.

This clonotype was recorded at least ten times. The chain joins TRBV11-1 to TRBJ1-6, with a tentative D call TRBD1 (6 bases). The V end was cut by 5 bases, the J end by 7 bases, with 9 bases between. Looked up from germline, CDR1 is SGHAT and CDR2 is FQDESV (reference sequence). The CDR3 runs to 13 residues. This CDR3 reads CASSRGWNSPLHF. The DNA for the CDR3 is TGTGCCAGCAGCAGGGGGTGGAATTCACCCCTCCACTTT. Full variable domain (missing parts from reference TRBV11-1 and TRBJ1-6): EAEVAQSPRYKITEKSQAVAFWCDPISGHATLYWYRQILGQGPELLVQFQDESVVDDSQLPKDRFSAERLKGVDSTLKIQPAELGDSAMYLCASSRGWNSPLHFGNGTRLTVT.

V gene TRBV29-1 combines with J gene TRBJ2-1; 7 positions match TRBD2. J lost 8 bases, V lost 5 bases, and 6 bases had no gene match. The length of the CDR3 is 12 residues. Germline V gene sequence: CDR1 SQVTM, CDR2 ANQGSEA. CDR3 loop: CSVSAGVDEQFF. CDR3 DNA sequence: TGCAGCGTTTCGGCGGGAGTTGATGAGCAGTTCTTC.

The chain combines TRBV20-1 with TRBJ1-1; D may be TRBD1 (6 bases). The CDR3 contains 13 residues. Germline assignment: CDR1 DFQATT and CDR2 SNEGSKA (reference sequence). V lost 6 bases and J lost 3, with 14 bases in between. The CDR3 bases are TGCAGTGCCAGGGGTCGGGGCGACACTGAAGCTTTCTTT. This codes for CSARGRGDTEAFF.

This clonotype occurred a few times. V is TRBV20-1 and J is TRBJ2-7, with D perhaps matching TRBD2 (7 bases). This CDR3 has 15 residues. V was trimmed by 1 base and J by 3 bases, leaving 16 bases between them. CDR1 DFQATT and CDR2 SNEGSKA come from the germline V gene (reference sequence). The CDR3 DNA follows: TGCAGTGCTAGAGGGGGGGGGCCGGAGGACTACGAGCAGTACTTC. This sequence encodes CSARGGGPEDYEQYF.

V is TRBV5-8 and J is TRBJ1-1, with 9 bases fitting TRBD1. Germline-derived CDR1 and CDR2 are SGHTS and YDEGEE. The CDR3 has 13 residues. The V and J ends lost 4 bases and 6 bases, in that order; junction bases with no gene match: 4. CDR3 region: CASSHRGLAEAFF. The DNA of the CDR3 is TGTGCCAGCAGCCACAGGGGGCTGGCTGAAGCTTTCTTT.

This clonotype was seen repeatedly, ten times or more. The CDR3 loop is CASSTGLAGDADTQYF. The CDR3 coding sequence is TGTGCCAGCAGCACCGGGCTAGCGGGAGATGCAGATACGCAGTATTTT. The genes are TRBV7-9 and TRBJ2-3, with 10 bases that match TRBD2. V trimming: 5 bases; J trimming: 4 bases; junction bases outside the gene matches: 9. This CDR3 region has 16 residues. CDR1 is SEHNR, CDR2 FQNEAQ, per germline (reference sequence).

This clonotype was recorded many times. The chain employs TRBV12-3 or TRBV12-4 and TRBJ1-4; D call uncertain. Trimming stripped 6 bases from V and 0 bases from J, with 8 bases between. CDR3 length: 14 amino acids. The CDR3 loop is CASSPRATNEKLFF. CDR3 DNA: TGTGCCAGCAGCCCCCGGGCAACTAATGAAAAACTGTTTTTT.

This clonotype was recorded many times. The gene calls are TRBV7-9 and TRBJ1-1, with 7 bases fitting TRBD1. Germline trimming cut 1 base from V and 4 bases from J; bases unmatched to any gene: 3. This CDR3 is built from 14 residues. The germline V gene has CDR1 SEHNR and CDR2 FQNEAQ (reference sequence). The CDR3 protein is CASSLVQGSTEAFF. Here the CDR3 DNA reads TGTGCCAGCAGCTTAGTACAGGGGAGCACTGAAGCTTTCTTT.

Many counts were recorded for this clonotype. The chain links TRBV2 to TRBJ2-3; possibly TRBD1 for D (6 bases). Germline CDR1 is SNHLY and CDR2 is FYNNEI. Trimming shortened V by 7 bases and J by 3 bases, and 14 bases separated the two germline ends. The CDR3 is made up of 14 amino acids. CDR3 sequence: CASKRDIRTDTQYF. The CDR3 DNA sequence: TGTGCCAGCAAAAGGGACATCAGGACAGATACGCAGTATTTT.

In its sample, this clonotype was seen many times. This chain uses TRBV28 with TRBJ1-6; D gene unclear. The V gene's germline CDR1 is MDHEN and CDR2 SYDVKM. CDR3 length: 15 amino acids. V lost 7 bases and J 9 bases, leaving 19 bases between the germline ends. The CDR3 sequence is CASTQEHGVGSPLHF. CDR3 coding DNA: TGTGCCAGCACCCAAGAGCATGGGGTCGGTTCACCCCTCCACTTT.

A few counts support this clonotype. The chain employs TRBV5-4 and TRBJ1-1, with D perhaps matching TRBD1 (6 bases). V was cut by 4 bases and J by 4 bases, with 20 bases left in between. Germline assignment: CDR1 SGHNT and CDR2 YYREEE (reference sequence). CDR3 size: 16 residues. This CDR3 is CASSSDRRLLGTEAFF. For the CDR3, the DNA is TGTGCCAGCAGCAGTGACAGGAGGTTGTTAGGCACTGAAGCTTTCTTT.

The genes are TRBV7-9 and TRBJ1-3; tentatively, D is TRBD1 (5 bases). The CDR3 has 16 amino acids. The germline gives CDR1 SEHNR, CDR2 FQNEAQ (reference sequence). With 4 bases removed from V and 3 bases from J, the gap between germline ends came to 16 bases. CDR3 residues: CASSSSHQGFGNTIYF. CDR3 in DNA: TGTGCCAGCAGCTCTAGTCACCAGGGATTTGGAAACACCATATATTTT.

This clonotype was counted ten times or more. The J gene is TRBJ1-2, the V gene TRBV19, with 9 bases identical to TRBD1. The germline V gene has CDR1 LNHDA and CDR2 SQIVND (reference sequence). This CDR3 region has 15 residues. J lost 5 bases, V lost 9 bases, and 13 bases had no gene match. CDR3 sequence reads: CASRGGGTGPYGYTF. The CDR3 nucleotides are TGTGCCAGCCGCGGCGGCGGGACAGGGCCTTATGGCTACACCTTC. The complete variable domain, with remaining parts taken from reference TRBV19 and TRBJ1-2, reads DGGITQSPKYLFRKEGQNVTLSCEQNLNHDAMYWYRQDPGQGLRLIYYSQIVNDFQKGDIAEGYSVSREKKESFPLTVTSAQKNPTAFYLCASRGGGTGPYGYTFGSGTRLTVV.

The chain is built from TRBV4-3 and TRBJ2-4; tentative D call: TRBD1 (6 bases). Trimming shortened V by 2 bases and J by 9 bases, and 14 bases separated the two germline ends. The CDR3 spans 14 residues. Germline loops: CDR1 LGHNA, CDR2 YSLEER. The CDR3 region is CASSQTGSTTIQYF. The CDR3 DNA reads TGCGCCAGCAGCCAAACAGGGAGCACAACCATTCAGTACTTC.